Presented here are 5 T cell receptor beta chains from one specimen sequenced in a study of Graves' ophthalmopathy and Graves' hyperthyroidism. Amplifying from RNA transcripts, the study obtained TCR beta CDR3 regions. RT-PCR with HTBI primers came first, then second-round multiplex PCR. From the multiplex PCR reads, TCRdb called clonotypes with MiXCR, one entry per CDR3 protein. Here the sample spans about 16,000 distinct CDR3 sequences, roughly 46% being singletons. Sequences were obtained from peripheral blood. Every receptor here comes from a woman in her thirties or forties with stable Graves' hyperthyroidism.

The gene calls are TRBV2 and TRBJ1-2; 7 bases fit TRBD1. The CDR3 covers 14 residues. J lost 8 bases, V lost 4 bases, and 10 bases had no gene match. CDR1 and CDR2 (germline): SNHLY, FYNNEI. In DNA form, the CDR3 reads TGTGCCAGCAGTGTACTGTTGACAGGGCCCGGCTACACCTTC. Its protein is CASSVLLTGPGYTF. The variable domain in full, with the rest retrieved from reference TRBV2 and TRBJ1-2, is EPEVTQTPSHQVTQMGQEVILRCVPISNHLYFYWYRQILGQKVEFLVSFYNNEISEKSEIFDDQFSVERPDGSNFTLKIRSTKLEDSAMYFCASSVLLTGPGYTFGSGTRLTVV.

This clonotype was recorded at least ten times. The rearrangement uses TRBV7-2 and TRBJ2-1, with TRBD1 identical over 12 bases. Germline values: CDR1 SGHTA, CDR2 FQGNSA. Trimming at V came to 1 base and at J to 2 bases, leaving 3 bases not matched to a gene. The CDR3 spans 17 residues. In DNA, the CDR3 is TGTGCCAGCAGCTTAGATGGGGACAGGGGGCCCTACAATGAGCAGTTCTTC. The encoded protein is CASSLDGDRGPYNEQFF.

The chain is built from TRBV5-1 and TRBJ2-3; 8 bases agree with TRBD1. V gave up 4 bases and J gave up 1 base; unmatched junction bases: 8. Germline loops: CDR1 SGHRS, CDR2 YFSETQ. This CDR3 spans 16 amino acids. CDR3 DNA: TGCGCCAGCAGCCGGGGACAGGAAATACGCACAGATACGCAGTATTTT. Its translation: CASSRGQEIRTDTQYF.

V is TRBV28 and J is TRBJ1-6; the D gene is possibly TRBD1 (5 bases). Germline CDR1 reads MDHEN; CDR2 reads SYDVKM. The V end lost 5 bases, the J end lost 9 bases, and 14 bases lay between the germline ends. The CDR3 runs to 14 residues. The CDR3 DNA reads as TGTGCCAGCAGTCTCTCCCCGGGGGTTTCACCCCTCCACTTT. Amino acids: CASSLSPGVSPLHF.

About this clonotype: Its ends do not fully match the called genes, so a read error is possible. The chain employs TRBV5-1 and TRBJ2-5; 11 bases are a match to TRBD2. The germline gives CDR1 SGHRS, CDR2 YFSETQ. This CDR3 has 15 amino acids. The CDR3 nucleotides are TGTGCCAGCAGCTCGCGACTAGCGGGATTCGTGACCCAGTACTTC. It codes for CASSSRLAGFVTQYF.